This TCR beta chain stems from a study of OX40 agonist ivuxolimab in advanced cancers. In the study overall: The costimulatory receptor OX40 (CD134) was targeted by ivuxolimab, a fully human IgG2 agonistic monoclonal antibody. Patients were allowed to have had prior anti-PD-1, anti-PD-L1 or anti-CTLA-4 therapy, and around 37% of the dose-escalation patients had previously received checkpoint inhibitors. Intravenous ivuxolimab was administered to patients every 2 weeks at six dose levels: 0.01, 0.1, 0.3, 1.5, 3 and 10 mg/kg. The paper covers the monotherapy dose-escalation part of the phase I ivuxolimab trial, which included N ≈ 50 patients. Partial responses occurred in three dose-escalation patients, of whom one had hepatocellular carcinoma and two had cutaneous melanoma. The purpose of peripheral TCRbeta sequencing was to test whether ivuxolimab changed TCR sequence diversity and led to clonal T-cell expansion. Among the 52 dose-escalation patients, around 19 had hepatocellular carcinoma, 15 melanoma, 9 renal cell carcinoma and 9 head and neck cancer. A male proportion of 82.7% and a mean age of about 60 years, ranging from 23 to 79, were recorded for the dose-escalation cohort.

The germline V gene supplies CDR1 MNHEY and CDR2 SVGAGI. V lost 4 bases and J lost 3 bases, and the count of bases not matched to a germline gene is 0. The CDR3 goes from the cysteine to the phenylalanine over 14 residues. Only the CDR3 region is kept as DNA, spanning 42 bases read in frame from base 1. Concerning this clone: This clone's antigen is unknown. No much larger clone is present one base from it, and per-base qualities are unavailable.

To sequence the TCRbeta CDR3 region, genomic DNA was isolated from the sorted cells. TCRbeta CDR3 regions were sequenced using the immunoSEQ Assay. The table comes from immuneACCESS by way of TCRdb, which keeps in-frame sequences with V and J called. Part of the clones is missing from these tables; in studies checked, under half for an unresolved V gene and the rest for unknown reasons. Recorded for this sample are more than 55,000 clones; roughly 82% of them occurred a single time. The ten largest clones add up to 6.3% of the sample. The paper as a whole reports these results and caveats: Antigen specificity was not determined for the clonally expanded peripheral T cells. After ivuxolimab, CD8+ T cells had more expanded clones than CD4+ T cells on average. At doses of 0.1 to 3.0 mg/kg, clonal expansion of both CD4+ and CD8+ T cells in blood was seen between baseline and week 6. In the 0.1-3.0 mg/kg groups, partial responders had among the lowest normalized peripheral clonal expansion, particularly in CD8+ T cells. Low levels of normalized T-cell clonal expansion were also shown by some nonresponding patients.

Patients with a history of autoimmune disease or receiving systemic immunosuppression were excluded from the trial. Peripheral blood for TCR sequencing was collected from all dose cohorts at baseline, on cycle 4 day 1, and on cycle 7 day 1. The samples were drawn from a first-in-human, open-label, multicenter phase I dose-escalation trial of ivuxolimab. Adults with locally advanced or metastatic melanoma, renal cell, hepatocellular, or head and neck squamous cell carcinoma were enrolled in the trial. CD4+ and CD8+ T cells were sorted separately from peripheral blood before TCR sequencing. This TCR was recovered from an adult with an advanced solid tumor such as melanoma, head and neck, liver or kidney cancer. The rearrangement combines TRBV6-5 with TRBJ2-3, with 11 middle bases fitting TRBD1. The sample here was CD4+ or CD8+ T cells sorted from blood, taken in a trial of the OX40 agonist ivuxolimab. The CDR3: CASSWDRGTDTQYF. The sequenced DNA is TGTGCCAGCAGTTGGGACAGGGGGACAGATACGCAGTATTTT.